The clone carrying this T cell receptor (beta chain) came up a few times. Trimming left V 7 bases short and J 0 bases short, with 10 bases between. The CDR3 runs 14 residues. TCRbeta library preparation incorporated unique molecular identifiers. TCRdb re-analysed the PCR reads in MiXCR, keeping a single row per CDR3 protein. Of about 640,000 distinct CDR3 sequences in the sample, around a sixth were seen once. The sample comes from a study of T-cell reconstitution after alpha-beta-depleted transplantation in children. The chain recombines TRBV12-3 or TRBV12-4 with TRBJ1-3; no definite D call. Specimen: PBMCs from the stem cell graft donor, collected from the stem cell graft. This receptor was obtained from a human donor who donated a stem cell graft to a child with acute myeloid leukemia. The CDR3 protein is CASIRTVSGNTIYF. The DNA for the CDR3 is TGTGCCAGCATCCGGACGGTCTCTGGAAACACCATATATTTT.